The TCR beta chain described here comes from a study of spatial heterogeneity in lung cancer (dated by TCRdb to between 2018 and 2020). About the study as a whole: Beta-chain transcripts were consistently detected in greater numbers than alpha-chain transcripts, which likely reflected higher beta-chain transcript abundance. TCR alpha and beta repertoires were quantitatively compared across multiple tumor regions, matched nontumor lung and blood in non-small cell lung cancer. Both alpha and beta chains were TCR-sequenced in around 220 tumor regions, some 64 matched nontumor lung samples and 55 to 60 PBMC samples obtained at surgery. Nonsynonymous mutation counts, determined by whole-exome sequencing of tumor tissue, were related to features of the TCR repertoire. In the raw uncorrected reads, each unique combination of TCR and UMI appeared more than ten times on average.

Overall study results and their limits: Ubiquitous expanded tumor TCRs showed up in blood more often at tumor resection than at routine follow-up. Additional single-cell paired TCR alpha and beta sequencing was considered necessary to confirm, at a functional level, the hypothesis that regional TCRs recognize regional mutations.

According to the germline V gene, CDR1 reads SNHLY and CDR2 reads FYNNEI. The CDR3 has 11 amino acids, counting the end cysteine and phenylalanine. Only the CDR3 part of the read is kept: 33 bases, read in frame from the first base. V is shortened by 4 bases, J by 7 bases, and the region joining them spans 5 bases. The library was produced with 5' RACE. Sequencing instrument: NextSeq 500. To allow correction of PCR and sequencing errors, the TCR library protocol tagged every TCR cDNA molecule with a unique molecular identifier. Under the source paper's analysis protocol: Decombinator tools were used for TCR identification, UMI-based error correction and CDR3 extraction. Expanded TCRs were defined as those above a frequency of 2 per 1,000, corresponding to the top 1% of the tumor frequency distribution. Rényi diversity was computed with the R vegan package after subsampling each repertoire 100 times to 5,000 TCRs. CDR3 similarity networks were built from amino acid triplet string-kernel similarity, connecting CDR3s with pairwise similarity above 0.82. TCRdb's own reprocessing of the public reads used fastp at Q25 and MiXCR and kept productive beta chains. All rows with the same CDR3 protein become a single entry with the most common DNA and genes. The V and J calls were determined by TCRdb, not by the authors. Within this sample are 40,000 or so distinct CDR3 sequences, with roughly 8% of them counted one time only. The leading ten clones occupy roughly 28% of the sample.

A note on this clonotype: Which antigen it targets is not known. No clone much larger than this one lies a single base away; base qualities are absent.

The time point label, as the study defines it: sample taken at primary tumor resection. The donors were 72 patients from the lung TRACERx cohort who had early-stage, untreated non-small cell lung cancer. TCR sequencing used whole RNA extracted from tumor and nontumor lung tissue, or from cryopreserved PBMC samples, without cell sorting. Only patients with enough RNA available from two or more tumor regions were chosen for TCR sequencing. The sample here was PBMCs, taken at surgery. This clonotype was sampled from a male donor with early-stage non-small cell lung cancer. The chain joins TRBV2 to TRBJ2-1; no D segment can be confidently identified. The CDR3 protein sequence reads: CASSAVNEQFF. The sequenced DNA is TGTGCCAGCAGTGCCGTTAATGAGCAGTTCTTC. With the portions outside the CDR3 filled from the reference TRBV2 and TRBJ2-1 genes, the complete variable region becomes EPEVTQTPSHQVTQMGQEVILRCVPISNHLYFYWYRQILGQKVEFLVSFYNNEISEKSEIFDDQFSVERPDGSNFTLKIRSTKLEDSAMYFCASSAVNEQFFGPGTRLTVL.